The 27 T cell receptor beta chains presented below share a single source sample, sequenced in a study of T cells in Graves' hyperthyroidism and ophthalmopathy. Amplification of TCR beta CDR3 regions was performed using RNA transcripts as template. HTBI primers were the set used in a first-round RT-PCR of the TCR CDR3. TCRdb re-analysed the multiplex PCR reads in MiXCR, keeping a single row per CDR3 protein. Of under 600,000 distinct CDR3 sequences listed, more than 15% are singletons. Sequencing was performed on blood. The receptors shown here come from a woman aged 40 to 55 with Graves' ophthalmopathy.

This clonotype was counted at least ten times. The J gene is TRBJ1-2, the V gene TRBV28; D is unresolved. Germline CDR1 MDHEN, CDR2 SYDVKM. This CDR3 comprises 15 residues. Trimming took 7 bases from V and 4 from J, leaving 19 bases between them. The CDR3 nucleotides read TGTGCCAGCAAAGCTCCAACGAACCCTCGCTATGGCTACACCTTC. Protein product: CASKAPTNPRYGYTF.

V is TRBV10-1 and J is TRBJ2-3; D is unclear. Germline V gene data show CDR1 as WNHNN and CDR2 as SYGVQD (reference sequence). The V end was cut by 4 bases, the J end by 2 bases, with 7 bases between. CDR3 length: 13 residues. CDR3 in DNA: TGCGCCAGCAGTGTGGGAATCACAGATACGCAGTATTTT. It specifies CASSVGITDTQYF.

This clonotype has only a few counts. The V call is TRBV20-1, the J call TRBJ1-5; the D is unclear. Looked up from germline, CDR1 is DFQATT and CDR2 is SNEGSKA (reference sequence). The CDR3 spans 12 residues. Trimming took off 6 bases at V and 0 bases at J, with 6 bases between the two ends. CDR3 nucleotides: TGCAGTGCAAGATATAGCAATCAGCCCCAGCATTTT. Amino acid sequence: CSARYSNQPQHF.

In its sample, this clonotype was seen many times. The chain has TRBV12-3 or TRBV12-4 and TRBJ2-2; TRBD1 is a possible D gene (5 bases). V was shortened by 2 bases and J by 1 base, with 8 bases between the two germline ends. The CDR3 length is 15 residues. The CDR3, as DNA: TGTGCCAGCAGTTTATGGGGCGAGAACACCGGGGAGCTGTTTTTT. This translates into CASSLWGENTGELFF.

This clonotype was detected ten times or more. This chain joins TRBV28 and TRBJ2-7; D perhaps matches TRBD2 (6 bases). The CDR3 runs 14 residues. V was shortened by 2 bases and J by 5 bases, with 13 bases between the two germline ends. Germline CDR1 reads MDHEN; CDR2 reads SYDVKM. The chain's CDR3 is CASSLRGIGNEQYF. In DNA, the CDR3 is TGTGCCAGCAGTTTACGGGGGATAGGCAACGAGCAGTACTTC.

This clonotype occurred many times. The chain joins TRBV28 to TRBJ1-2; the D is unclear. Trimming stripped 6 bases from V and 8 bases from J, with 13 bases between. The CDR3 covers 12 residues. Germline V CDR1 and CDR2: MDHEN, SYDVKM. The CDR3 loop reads CASRRRSPGYTF. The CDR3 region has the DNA TGTGCCAGCAGGAGGAGATCCCCAGGCTACACCTTC.

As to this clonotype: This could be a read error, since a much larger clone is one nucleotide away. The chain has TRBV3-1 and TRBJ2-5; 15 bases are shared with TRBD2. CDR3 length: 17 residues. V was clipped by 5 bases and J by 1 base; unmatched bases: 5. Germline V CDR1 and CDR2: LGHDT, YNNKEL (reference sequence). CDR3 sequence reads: CASSWGLAGGVQETQYF. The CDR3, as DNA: TGTGCCAGCAGCTGGGGACTAGCGGGAGGTGTCCAAGAGACCCAGTACTTC.

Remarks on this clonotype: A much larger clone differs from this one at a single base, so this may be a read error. CDR3: CASSESAANQPQHF. The CDR3 DNA follows: TGTGCCAGCAGTGAGTCTGCGGCAAATCAGCCCCAGCATTTT. The J gene is TRBJ1-5, the V gene TRBV28; D is undetermined. This CDR3 contains 14 residues. Between the trimmed V and J ends, which lost 5 bases and 4 bases, there was a span of 12 bases. Germline V lookup: CDR1 MDHEN, CDR2 SYDVKM.

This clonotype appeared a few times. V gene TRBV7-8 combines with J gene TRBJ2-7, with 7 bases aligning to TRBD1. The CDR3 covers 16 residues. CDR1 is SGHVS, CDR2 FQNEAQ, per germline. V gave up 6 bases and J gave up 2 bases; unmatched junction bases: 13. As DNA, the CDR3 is TGTGCCAGCAGAACTCCCGGGACAGAGAAAACCTACGAGCAGTACTTC. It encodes CASRTPGTEKTYEQYF.

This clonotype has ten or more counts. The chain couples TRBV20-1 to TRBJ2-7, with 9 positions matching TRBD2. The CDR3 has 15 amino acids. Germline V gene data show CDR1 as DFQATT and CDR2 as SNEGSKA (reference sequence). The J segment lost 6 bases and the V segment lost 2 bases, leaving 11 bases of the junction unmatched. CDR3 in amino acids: CSARRAREGPFEQYF. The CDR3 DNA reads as TGCAGTGCTAGAAGGGCGCGGGAGGGCCCCTTCGAGCAGTACTTC.

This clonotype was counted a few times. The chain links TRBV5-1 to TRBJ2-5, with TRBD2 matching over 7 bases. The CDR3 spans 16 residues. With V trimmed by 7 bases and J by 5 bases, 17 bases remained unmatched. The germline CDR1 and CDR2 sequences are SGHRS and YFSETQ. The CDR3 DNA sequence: TGCGCCAGCTGTCCGGGACTTACGAAGGGAGGGGAGACCCAGTACTTC. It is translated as CASCPGLTKGGETQYF.

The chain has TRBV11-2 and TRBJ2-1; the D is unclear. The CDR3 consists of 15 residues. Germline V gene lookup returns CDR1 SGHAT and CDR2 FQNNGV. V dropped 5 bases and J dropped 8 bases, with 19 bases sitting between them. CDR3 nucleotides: TGTGCCAGCAGCCCCACCTTGGGGTCCCGGGATGAGCAGTTCTTC. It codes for CASSPTLGSRDEQFF.

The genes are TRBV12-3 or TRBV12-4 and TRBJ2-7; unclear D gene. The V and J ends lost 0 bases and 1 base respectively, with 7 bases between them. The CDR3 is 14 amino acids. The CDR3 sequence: CASSLADPSYEQYF. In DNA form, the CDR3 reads TGTGCCAGCAGTTTAGCAGACCCATCCTACGAGCAGTACTTC.

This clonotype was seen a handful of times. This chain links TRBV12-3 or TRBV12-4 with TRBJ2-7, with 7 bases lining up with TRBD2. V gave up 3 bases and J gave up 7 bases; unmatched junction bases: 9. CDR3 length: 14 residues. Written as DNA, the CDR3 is TGTGCCAGCAGTTTGACTAGCACCTGGAGGGAGCAGTACTTC. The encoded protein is CASSLTSTWREQYF.

The CDR3 DNA sequence: TGCGCCAGCAGCTGGGGAGACAGGGAAGGCGAGCAGTACTTC. This encodes CASSWGDREGEQYF. The chain couples TRBV5-1 to TRBJ2-7, with 7 bases identical to TRBD1. The CDR3 contains 14 residues. With 3 bases clipped from V and 6 bases from J, the junction kept 9 bases outside the gene matches. Germline CDR1 and CDR2: SGHRS and YFSETQ.

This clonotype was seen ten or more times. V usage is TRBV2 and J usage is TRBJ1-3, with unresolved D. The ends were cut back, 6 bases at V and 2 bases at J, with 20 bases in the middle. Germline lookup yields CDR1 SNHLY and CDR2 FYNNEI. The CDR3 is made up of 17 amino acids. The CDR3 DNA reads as TGTGCCAGCAGCAAGCCTCTGCGGGGATTAACTGGAAACACCATATATTTT. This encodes CASSKPLRGLTGNTIYF.

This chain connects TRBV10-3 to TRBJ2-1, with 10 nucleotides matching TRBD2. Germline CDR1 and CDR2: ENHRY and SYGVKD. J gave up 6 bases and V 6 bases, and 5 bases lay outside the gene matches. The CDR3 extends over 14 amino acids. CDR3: CAIRSGGVINEQFF. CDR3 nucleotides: TGTGCCATCAGGAGCGGGGGGGTAATCAATGAGCAGTTCTTC.

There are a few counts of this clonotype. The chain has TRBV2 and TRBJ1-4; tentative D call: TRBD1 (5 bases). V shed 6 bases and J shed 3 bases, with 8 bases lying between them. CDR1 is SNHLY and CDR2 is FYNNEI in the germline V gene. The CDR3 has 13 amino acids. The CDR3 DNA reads TGTGCCAGCAGGGAGACAGCTAATGAAAAACTGTTTTTT. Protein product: CASRETANEKLFF.

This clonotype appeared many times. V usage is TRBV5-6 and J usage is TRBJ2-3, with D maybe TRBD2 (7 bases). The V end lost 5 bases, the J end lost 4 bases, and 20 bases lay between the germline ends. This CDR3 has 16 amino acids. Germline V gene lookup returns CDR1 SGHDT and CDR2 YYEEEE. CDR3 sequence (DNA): TGTGCCAGCAGGCGGGGGCACGGGATAGGGGCAGATACGCAGTATTTT. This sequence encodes CASRRGHGIGADTQYF.

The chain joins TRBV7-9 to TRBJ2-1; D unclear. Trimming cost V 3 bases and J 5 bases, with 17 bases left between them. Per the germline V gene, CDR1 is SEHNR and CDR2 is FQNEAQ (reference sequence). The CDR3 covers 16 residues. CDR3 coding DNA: TGTGCCAGCAGCTTGACCCCTCCTAGATCCGACAATGAGCAGTTCTTC. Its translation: CASSLTPPRSDNEQFF.

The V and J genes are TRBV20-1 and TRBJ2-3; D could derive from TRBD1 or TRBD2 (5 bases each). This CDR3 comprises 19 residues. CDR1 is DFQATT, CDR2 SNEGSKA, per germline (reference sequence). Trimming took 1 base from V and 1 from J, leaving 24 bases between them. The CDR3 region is CSARGTGADKASGTDTQYF. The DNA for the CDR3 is TGCAGTGCTAGAGGGACCGGGGCTGATAAAGCCTCTGGCACAGATACGCAGTATTTT.

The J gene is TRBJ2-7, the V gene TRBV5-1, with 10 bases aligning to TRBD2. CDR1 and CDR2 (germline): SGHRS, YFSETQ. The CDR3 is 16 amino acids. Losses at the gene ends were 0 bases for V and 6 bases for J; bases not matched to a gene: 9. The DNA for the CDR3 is TGCGCCAGCAGCTTGGAGGGCCTAGCGGGGGCCTCCGAGCAGTACTTC. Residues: CASSLEGLAGASEQYF.

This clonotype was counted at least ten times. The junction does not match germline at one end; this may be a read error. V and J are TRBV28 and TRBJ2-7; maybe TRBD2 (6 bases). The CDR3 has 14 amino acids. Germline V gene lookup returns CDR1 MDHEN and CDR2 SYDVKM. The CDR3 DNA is TGTGCCAGTAAACCGGACTACTCCTTTTACGCGCAGTACTTC. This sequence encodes CASKPDYSFYAQYF. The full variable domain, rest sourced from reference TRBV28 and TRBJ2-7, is DVKVTQSSRYLVKRTGEKVFLECVQDMDHENMFWYRQDPGLGLRLIYFSYDVKMKEKGDIPEGYSVSREKKERFSLILESASTNQTSMYLCASKPDYSFYAQYFGPGTRLTVT.

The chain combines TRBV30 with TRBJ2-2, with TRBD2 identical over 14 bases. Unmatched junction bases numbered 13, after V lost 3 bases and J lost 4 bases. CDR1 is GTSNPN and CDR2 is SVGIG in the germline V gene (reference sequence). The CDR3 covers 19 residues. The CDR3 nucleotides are TGTGCCTGGAGGACTAGCGGGAGGGCCAAACGTACGGGCACCGGGGAGCTGTTTTTT. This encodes CAWRTSGRAKRTGTGELFF.

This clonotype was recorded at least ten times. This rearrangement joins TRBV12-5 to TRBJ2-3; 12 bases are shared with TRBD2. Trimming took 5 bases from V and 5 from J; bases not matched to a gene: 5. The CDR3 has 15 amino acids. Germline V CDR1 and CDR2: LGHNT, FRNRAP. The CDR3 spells CASGRLAGAVDTQYF. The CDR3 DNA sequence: TGTGCTAGTGGTCGACTAGCGGGGGCGGTAGATACGCAGTATTTT.

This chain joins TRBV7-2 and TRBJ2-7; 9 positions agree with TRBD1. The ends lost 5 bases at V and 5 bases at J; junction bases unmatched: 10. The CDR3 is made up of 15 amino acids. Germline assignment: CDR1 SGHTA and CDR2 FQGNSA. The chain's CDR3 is CASSPLTGGFDEQYF. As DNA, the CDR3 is TGTGCCAGCAGCCCCCTGACAGGGGGATTCGACGAGCAGTACTTC.

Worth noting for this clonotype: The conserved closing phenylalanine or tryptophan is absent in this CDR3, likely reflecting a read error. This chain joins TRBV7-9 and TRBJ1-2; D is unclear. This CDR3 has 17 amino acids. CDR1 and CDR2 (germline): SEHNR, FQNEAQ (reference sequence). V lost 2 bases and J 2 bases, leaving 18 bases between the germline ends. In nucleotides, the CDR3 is TGTGCCAGCAGCTTACCTCTGCCGAGTACCTCAAACTATGGCTACACCCTC. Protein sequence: CASSLPLPSTSNYGYTL.